These T cell receptor beta chains were read from a single sample in a study of shared clonotypes between healthy human individuals. The repertoire was sequenced with immunoSEQ multiplex PCR; TCRdb's copy has only in-frame clones and lacks some. The sample has over 950,000 clones; roughly 80% are singletons. The sample consisted of memory CD4+ T cells from PBMCs. The receptors here all came from a man aged 18 to 30 in good health. Some clones in this sample may be carry-over from other donors' samples. The CDR3 runs from the conserved cysteine through the conserved F or W. Each record gives: J gene, D gene, V gene, CDR3 protein. A D gene is named only where the DNA matches it firmly.

J: TRBJ2-1
D: TRBD2
V: TRBV2
CDR3: CASKERGTYNEQFF

J: TRBJ2-3
D: -
V: TRBV10-3
CDR3: CAVTGTLPADTQYF

J: TRBJ1-2
D: -
V: TRBV15
CDR3: CATSRERGGGYGYTF

J: TRBJ1-1
D: -
V: TRBV30
CDR3: CAWTGYGTEAFF

J: TRBJ2-6
D: -
V: TRBV2
CDR3: CASRSGRSSGANVLTF

J: TRBJ1-4
D: -
V: TRBV4-1
CDR3: CASSPRDGNEKLFF

J: TRBJ1-1
D: -
V: TRBV2
CDR3: CASSVGKETEAFF

J: TRBJ2-5
D: TRBD1
V: TRBV5-6
CDR3: CASSQGAPETQYF

J: TRBJ2-5
D: -
V: TRBV9
CDR3: CASSVASGRETQYF

J: TRBJ1-2
D: -
V: TRBV29-1
CDR3: CSAPTGIDWKGYTF

J: TRBJ1-2
D: TRBD1
V: TRBV5-1
CDR3: CASSPYRTGDNYGYTF

J: TRBJ1-1
D: -
V: TRBV2
CDR3: CASSVVNTEAFF

J: TRBJ1-2
D: TRBD1
V: TRBV19
CDR3: CASRLQQGNYGYTF

J: TRBJ2-5
D: TRBD1
V: TRBV30
CDR3: CAWSDLNRGQETQYF

J: TRBJ1-2
D: TRBD1
V: TRBV15
CDR3: CATSRPGQLYGYTF

J: TRBJ2-1
D: -
V: TRBV11-3
CDR3: CASSSSGNEQFF

J: TRBJ1-1
D: -
V: TRBV5-1
CDR3: CASSIRQENTEAFF

J: TRBJ2-6
D: -
V: TRBV5-4
CDR3: CASSLESSGANVLTF

J: TRBJ1-5
D: -
V: TRBV15
CDR3: CATSRDYSQFSNQPQHF

J: TRBJ2-1
D: -
V: TRBV28
CDR3: CASTLPWSNEQFF

J: TRBJ2-4
D: -
V: TRBV6-1
CDR3: CASSEWGGQAKNIQYF

J: TRBJ2-1
D: TRBD1
V: TRBV5-1
CDR3: CASSGQVAYNEQFF

J: TRBJ2-7
D: -
V: TRBV5-1
CDR3: CASSFGLGGFSYEQYF

J: TRBJ2-6
D: -
V: TRBV28
CDR3: CASSSPAYSGANVLTF

J: TRBJ2-7
D: -
V: TRBV7-2
CDR3: CASRERGGTGSYEQYF

J: TRBJ1-2
D: -
V: TRBV9
CDR3: CASSVRPAPNYGYTF

J: TRBJ1-3
D: TRBD1
V: TRBV7-9
CDR3: CASSSTGSGNTIYF

J: TRBJ1-1
D: -
V: TRBV21-1
CDR3: CASSQQGADNTEAFF

J: TRBJ2-1
D: -
V: TRBV5-1
CDR3: CASSIPTTQGNEQFF

J: TRBJ1-2
D: -
V: TRBV28
CDR3: CASSLSGGFDYGYTF

J: TRBJ2-1
D: -
V: TRBV9
CDR3: CASSFTLGTHNEQFF

J: TRBJ1-3
D: -
V: TRBV28
CDR3: CAATGSGNTIYF

J: TRBJ1-3
D: -
V: TRBV2
CDR3: CASSYHAASGNTIYF

J: TRBJ2-3
D: TRBD2
V: TRBV5-1
CDR3: CASSKGTSGSTDTQYF

J: TRBJ1-5
D: TRBD1
V: TRBV15
CDR3: CATSRGDRGDNQPQHF

J: TRBJ2-4
D: -
V: TRBV7-8
CDR3: CASSLGPQNIQYF

J: TRBJ1-3
D: -
V: TRBV5-4
CDR3: CASSTGTSRSGNTIYF

J: TRBJ1-2
D: -
V: TRBV10-3
CDR3: CAIGWSERGYTF

J: TRBJ1-1
D: -
V: TRBV11-2
CDR3: CASSPIWSEAFF

J: TRBJ1-1
D: -
V: TRBV19
CDR3: CARRGRPIRNTEAFF

J: TRBJ2-7
D: -
V: TRBV28
CDR3: CASSTLQARGPYEQYF

J: TRBJ2-7
D: -
V: TRBV6-5
CDR3: CASRPYVRGEQYF

J: TRBJ2-2
D: -
V: TRBV9
CDR3: CASNRNSGELFF

J: TRBJ2-7
D: TRBD2
V: TRBV30
CDR3: CAWTRGGSGAYEQYF

J: TRBJ1-1
D: -
V: TRBV28
CDR3: CASSFGGGTEAFF